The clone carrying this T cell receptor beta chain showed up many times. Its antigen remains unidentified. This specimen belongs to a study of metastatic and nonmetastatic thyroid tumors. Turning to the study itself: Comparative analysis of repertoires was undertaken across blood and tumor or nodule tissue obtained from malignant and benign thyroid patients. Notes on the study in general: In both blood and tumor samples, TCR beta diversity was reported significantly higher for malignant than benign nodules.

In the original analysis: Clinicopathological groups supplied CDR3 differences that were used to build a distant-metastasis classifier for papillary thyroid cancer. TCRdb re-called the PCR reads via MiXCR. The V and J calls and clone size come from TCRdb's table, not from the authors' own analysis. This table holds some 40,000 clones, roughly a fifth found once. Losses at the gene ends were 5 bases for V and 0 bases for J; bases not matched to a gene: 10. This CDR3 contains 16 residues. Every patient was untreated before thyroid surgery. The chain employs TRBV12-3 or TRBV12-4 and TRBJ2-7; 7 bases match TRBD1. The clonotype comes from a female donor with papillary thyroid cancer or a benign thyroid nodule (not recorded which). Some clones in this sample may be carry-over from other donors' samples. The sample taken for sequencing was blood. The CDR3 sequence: CASSPREGGNSYEQYF. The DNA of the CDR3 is TGTGCCAGCAGTCCTCGGGAAGGGGGCAACTCCTACGAGCAGTACTTC.